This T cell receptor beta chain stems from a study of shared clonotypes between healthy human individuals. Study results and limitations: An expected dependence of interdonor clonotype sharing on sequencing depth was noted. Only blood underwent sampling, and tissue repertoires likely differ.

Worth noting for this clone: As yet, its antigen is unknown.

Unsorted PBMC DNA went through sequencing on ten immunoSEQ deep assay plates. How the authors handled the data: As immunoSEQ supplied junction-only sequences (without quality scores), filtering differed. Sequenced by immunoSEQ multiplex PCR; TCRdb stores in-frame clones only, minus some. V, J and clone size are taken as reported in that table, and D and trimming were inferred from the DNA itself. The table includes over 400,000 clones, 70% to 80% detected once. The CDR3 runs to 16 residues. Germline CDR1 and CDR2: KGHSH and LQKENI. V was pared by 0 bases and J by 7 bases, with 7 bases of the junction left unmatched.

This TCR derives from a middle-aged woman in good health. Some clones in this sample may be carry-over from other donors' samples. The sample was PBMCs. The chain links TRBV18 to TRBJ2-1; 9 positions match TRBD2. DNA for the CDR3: TGTGCCAGCTCACCACCGACTAGCGGTATGGGAAATGAGCAGTTCTTC. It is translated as CASSPPTSGMGNEQFF.